The 9 T cell receptor beta chains presented below share a single source sample, sequenced in a study of cytomegalovirus exposure and HLA in healthy donors. 13 Jbeta primers and 60 Vbeta primers were used for the PCR. Some clones are missing from TCRdb's copy, which holds only in-frame ones; the method was immunoSEQ multiplex PCR. This table holds about 67,000 clones, over 75% found once. Sequencing was performed on PBMCs. The receptors originated from a middle-aged man in good health and CMV-seronegative.

This chain links TRBV2 with TRBJ1-6, with TRBD1 matching 7 bases. This CDR3 region has 14 residues. Germline V gene data show CDR1 as SNHLY and CDR2 as FYNNEI. The V and J ends lost 4 bases and 7 bases, in that order; junction bases with no gene match: 4. For the CDR3, the DNA is TGTGCCAGCAGTGCTGAGGGACAGAATTCACCCCTCCACTTT. Translation gives CASSAEGQNSPLHF. Full variable domain (rest looked up from reference TRBV2 and TRBJ1-6): EPEVTQTPSHQVTQMGQEVILRCVPISNHLYFYWYRQILGQKVEFLVSFYNNEISEKSEIFDDQFSVERPDGSNFTLKIRSTKLEDSAMYFCASSAEGQNSPLHFGNGTRLTVT.

The sample holds a few counts of this clone. This chain connects TRBV5-5 to TRBJ2-1, with 8 positions matching TRBD2. V shed 4 bases, J shed 6 bases, and the junction held 6 bases outside the gene matches. This CDR3 has 14 amino acids. Germline V gene lookup returns CDR1 SGHKS and CDR2 YYEKEE (reference sequence). The CDR3 DNA reads TGTGCCAGCAGCCGAACTGGGACTAGCAATGAGCAGTTCTTC. Residues: CASSRTGTSNEQFF.

The J gene is TRBJ2-2, the V gene TRBV11-3; TRBD2 might be the D (5 bases). V gave up 0 bases and J gave up 5 bases, with 19 bases separating them. The CDR3 runs 18 residues. The V gene's germline CDR1 is SGHNT and CDR2 YENEEA. The CDR3 here is CASSLEIPGINRTGELFF. The CDR3 DNA reads TGTGCCAGCAGCTTAGAAATCCCCGGGATAAACCGGACCGGGGAGCTGTTTTTT.

This clone occurred a few times. V is TRBV28 and J is TRBJ1-1; D is unclear. The CDR3 length is 13 residues. Trimming took off 1 base at V and 1 base at J, with 4 bases between the two ends. Germline CDR1 reads MDHEN; CDR2 reads SYDVKM. In nucleotides, the CDR3 is TGTGCCAGCAGTTTATTACAGAACACTGAAGCTTTCTTT. Encoded protein: CASSLLQNTEAFF. Full variable domain (missing parts from reference TRBV28 and TRBJ1-1): DVKVTQSSRYLVKRTGEKVFLECVQDMDHENMFWYRQDPGLGLRLIYFSYDVKMKEKGDIPEGYSVSREKKERFSLILESASTNQTSMYLCASSLLQNTEAFFGQGTRLTVV.

The chain recombines TRBV11-3 with TRBJ1-6; D call uncertain. Germline V lookup: CDR1 SGHNT, CDR2 YENEEA. V was shortened by 0 bases and J by 7 bases, with 4 bases between the two germline ends. The CDR3 length is 13 residues. The CDR3 DNA follows: TGTGCCAGCAGCTTAGATTCGAATTCACCCCTCCACTTT. This codes for CASSLDSNSPLHF. The whole variable domain, remainder taken from reference TRBV11-3 and TRBJ1-6, is EAGVVQSPRYKIIEKKQPVAFWCNPISGHNTLYWYLQNLGQGPELLIRYENEEAVDDSQLPKDRFSAERLKGVDSTLKIQPAELGDSAVYLCASSLDSNSPLHFGNGTRLTVT.

The chain links TRBV5-1 to TRBJ2-3, with 7 bases that match TRBD2. CDR1 and CDR2 from the germline V gene are SGHRS and YFSETQ. The CDR3 contains 15 residues. Unmatched junction bases numbered 4, after V lost 2 bases and J lost 1 base. This chain's CDR3 is CASSFSGVGTDTQYF. CDR3 nucleotide sequence: TGCGCCAGCAGCTTCAGCGGGGTGGGCACAGATACGCAGTATTTT.

The J gene is TRBJ2-5, the V gene TRBV5-1, with TRBD2 matching 8 bases. Germline CDR1 reads SGHRS; CDR2 reads YFSETQ. Germline trimming cut 0 bases from V and 2 bases from J; bases unmatched to any gene: 6. The CDR3 is 16 amino acids. Here the CDR3 DNA reads TGCGCCAGCAGCTTGGGGAGCGCGGGGGGTCAAGAGACCCAGTACTTC. It yields the protein CASSLGSAGGQETQYF.

The genes are TRBV18 and TRBJ2-7; D perhaps matches TRBD2 (5 bases). This CDR3 contains 16 residues. Trimming pared 3 bases from V and 2 bases from J, leaving 17 bases between. Germline CDR1 and CDR2: KGHSH and LQKENI. CDR3 region: CASSPLRGKRAYEQYF. The CDR3 coding sequence is TGTGCCAGCTCACCGCTCAGAGGGAAGAGGGCCTACGAGCAGTACTTC.

This rearrangement joins TRBV29-1 to TRBJ2-7; the match to TRBD2 covers 7 bases. The CDR3 spans 13 residues. The V gene's germline CDR1 is SQVTM and CDR2 ANQGSEA. V was clipped by 4 bases and J by 2 bases; unmatched bases: 5. The CDR3 coding sequence is TGCAGCGTTGGCGAGCGGGGCACCTACGAGCAGTACTTC. Protein product: CSVGERGTYEQYF.